The following is a T cell receptor (beta chain) sequence with its context. This entry is derived from a study of technical replicates of blood from a handful of donors. TCRdb keeps only in-frame clones here, not all; method: immunoSEQ multiplex PCR. The sample lists roughly 82,000 clones; 96% were seen once. V was trimmed by 6 bases and J by 0 bases, leaving 7 bases between them. The V gene's germline CDR1 is MNHEY and CDR2 SVGAGI. The CDR3 runs 13 residues. Material for sequencing was T cells isolated from PBMCs. The receptor comes from a human donor in good health. The chain carries TRBV6-5 and TRBJ2-3, with D perhaps matching TRBD2 (5 bases). This chain's CDR3 is CASRPGSTDTQYF. For the CDR3, the DNA is TGTGCCAGCAGACCGGGAAGCACAGATACGCAGTATTTT.